The source of this TCR beta chain is a study of radiotherapy plus CTLA-4 blockade in lung cancer. Method: immunoSEQ multiplex PCR; TCRdb's copy keeps in-frame clones and lacks some. The repertoire holds about 73,000 clones, with around 90% as singletons. The CDR3 is 14 residues long. Looked up from germline, CDR1 is SGHNT and CDR2 is YYREEE (reference sequence). Trimming shortened V by 3 bases and J by 7 bases, and 14 bases separated the two germline ends. The chain recombines TRBV5-4 with TRBJ1-5, with a weak D call TRBD1 (6 bases). Sample: peripheral blood, taken from a patient treated with radiotherapy plus ipilimumab. This receptor was identified in a human donor with non-small cell lung cancer that progressed on radiotherapy plus ipilimumab. CDR3 bases: TGTGCCAGCAGCTCCGAAGGCAGGGGACAGCCCCAGCATTTT. Translating it yields CASSSEGRGQPQHF.